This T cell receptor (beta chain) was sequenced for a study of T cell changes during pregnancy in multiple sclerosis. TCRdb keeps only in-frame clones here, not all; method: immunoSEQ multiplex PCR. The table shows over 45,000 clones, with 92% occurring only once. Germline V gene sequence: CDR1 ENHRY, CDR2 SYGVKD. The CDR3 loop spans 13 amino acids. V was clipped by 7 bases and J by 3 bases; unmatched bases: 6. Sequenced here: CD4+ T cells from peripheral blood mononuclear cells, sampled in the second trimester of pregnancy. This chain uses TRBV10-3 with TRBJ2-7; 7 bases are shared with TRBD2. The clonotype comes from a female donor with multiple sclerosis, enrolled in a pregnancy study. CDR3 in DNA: TGTGCCATCACCGAGGGCGGGGGCTACGAGCAGTACTTC. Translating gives CAITEGGGYEQYF.